The T cell receptor beta chain described here comes from a study of cytomegalovirus exposure and HLA in healthy donors. Notes on the study in general: Three CMV-associated chains were confirmed in vitro to be specific for CMV antigens. Among the sequence variants, a highly shared cluster was likely an artifact of sequencing. According to reports, the classifier identified cytomegalovirus status with high specificity and sensitivity.

Germline V gives CDR1 LNHDA, CDR2 SQIVND (reference sequence). CDR3 length equals 13 residues. V was clipped by 5 bases and J by 5 bases, with 12 bases between them. The PCR employed 60 Vbeta primers together with 13 Jbeta primers. Only in-frame clones appear in the TCRdb table, and some are missing; sequencing was by immunoSEQ multiplex PCR. The sample has about 190,000 clones, 87% seen once. On this clone itself: Its antigen is unknown.

The receptor comes from a boy younger than 10 in good health and CMV-seronegative. Sequenced material: PBMCs. This chain connects TRBV19 to TRBJ2-5; D perhaps matches TRBD1 (6 bases). The CDR3 nucleotides are TGTGCCAGTAGTGTACAGGGCCGGGAGACCCAGTACTTC. As protein: CASSVQGRETQYF.